This record looks at one TCR beta chain sequence and its context. The data are from a study of T cells in Graves' hyperthyroidism and ophthalmopathy. With V trimmed by 5 bases and J by 9 bases, 6 bases remained unmatched. There are 14 residues in the CDR3. Germline values: CDR1 SGHTA, CDR2 FQGNSA. TCR beta CDR3 regions were amplified from RNA. The primer set for the first-round RT-PCR of the TCR CDR3 was HTBI. A single record per CDR3 protein comes from TCRdb applying MiXCR to the multiplex PCR reads. The sample lists 450,000 to 500,000 distinct CDR3 sequences, about 22% occurring once. A NOSPECS grade of at least 4, a Clinical Activity Score of at least 3 and duration under 3 months were recorded in ophthalmopathy patients.

V and J are TRBV7-2 and TRBJ2-1; TRBD2 matches 11 bases. Sequenced sample: blood. The origin of this receptor is a woman in her seventies with Graves' ophthalmopathy. CDR3 DNA sequence: TGTGCCAGCAGCCGGGGACTAGCGGTGACTGAGCAGTTCTTC. It translates to CASSRGLAVTEQFF.